The next 28 T cell receptor beta chains were all read from a single sample in a study of cytomegalovirus exposure and HLA in healthy donors. PCR used 60 Vbeta primers and 13 Jbeta primers. The protocol was immunoSEQ multiplex PCR, while the TCRdb copy is restricted to in-frame clones and leaves out a portion. Of under 200,000 clones in the sample, approximately 72% were seen once. The sequenced sample was PBMCs. These receptors were obtained from a female donor in good health and CMV-seronegative.

This chain links TRBV5-1 with TRBJ2-2, with a weak D call TRBD1 (6 bases). The CDR3 runs 15 residues. The germline V and J ends were trimmed by 5 bases and 5 bases, with 16 bases remaining between them. Germline-derived CDR1 and CDR2 are SGHRS and YFSETQ. This CDR3 is CASSSTLQGTGELFF. The CDR3 DNA sequence: TGCGCCAGCAGTTCGACTCTGCAGGGGACCGGGGAGCTGTTTTTT.

V is TRBV11-2 and J is TRBJ2-1, with 10 bases aligning to TRBD2. Germline V CDR1 and CDR2: SGHAT, FQNNGV. The CDR3 spans 15 residues. Trimming cost V 2 bases and J 12 bases; bases outside gene matches: 10. The CDR3 bases are TGTGCCAGCAGCTTACTGACTAGCGGGCCTGGGGGGCAGTTCTTC. This encodes CASSLLTSGPGGQFF.

The CDR3 DNA follows: TGCAGCGGCCGACAGGGCGCCACTGAAGCTTTCTTT. Residues: CSGRQGATEAFF. This rearrangement joins TRBV29-1 to TRBJ1-1; 7 positions agree with TRBD1. The germline gives CDR1 SQVTM, CDR2 ANQGSEA. Trimming removed 7 bases from V and 4 bases from J; junction bases left unmatched: 6. This CDR3 region has 12 residues.

The chain's CDR3 is CASSSEQGKQEKLFF. The CDR3 DNA follows: TGTGCCAGCTCATCGGAACAGGGGAAACAGGAAAAACTGTTTTTT. J is TRBJ1-4 and V is TRBV18; 7 bases match TRBD1. The CDR3 sequence is 15 residues long. Germline V gene data show CDR1 as KGHSH and CDR2 as LQKENI. Unmatched junction bases numbered 11, after V lost 5 bases and J lost 8 bases.

The CDR3 nucleotides read TGTGCCAGCAGTTCAGGGGGATGGGCTGAAGCTTTCTTT. It specifies CASSSGGWAEAFF. The chain recombines TRBV6-5 with TRBJ1-1; 7 bases are shared with TRBD1. Unmatched junction bases numbered 5, after V lost 4 bases and J lost 6 bases. CDR3 length: 13 amino acids. CDR1 MNHEY and CDR2 SVGAGI come from the germline V gene.

The rearrangement links TRBV27 to TRBJ1-2; D gene unclear. The CDR3 totals 14 residues. V lost 3 bases and J lost 3, with 11 bases in between. Per the germline V gene, CDR1 is MNHEY and CDR2 is SMNVEV (reference sequence). CDR3 nucleotide sequence: TGTGCCAGCAGTTTTAACGGGAAGGACTATGGCTACACCTTC. This gives the protein CASSFNGKDYGYTF.

The chain has TRBV6-5 and TRBJ1-5, with D perhaps TRBD1 (5 bases). Trimming shortened V by 6 bases and J by 3 bases, and 9 bases separated the two germline ends. Germline CDR1 and CDR2: MNHEY and SVGAGI. The CDR3 totals 13 residues. The CDR3 region has the DNA TGTGCCAGCAGCGACAGTCCCAATCAGCCCCAGCATTTT. This gives the protein CASSDSPNQPQHF.

The J gene is TRBJ2-5, the V gene TRBV6-5; D possibly corresponds to TRBD1 (5 bases). V lost 0 bases and J 2 bases, leaving 10 bases between the germline ends. Looked up from germline, CDR1 is MNHEY and CDR2 is SVGAGI. The CDR3 is 15 residues long. Written as DNA, the CDR3 is TGTGCCAGCAGTTACTCGGTGGGGCCTCAAGAGACCCAGTACTTC. Translation: CASSYSVGPQETQYF.

The chain combines TRBV28 with TRBJ2-2; D might be TRBD1 (6 bases). Trimming stripped 6 bases from V and 0 bases from J, with 11 bases between. The CDR3 extends over 15 amino acids. Germline CDR1 and CDR2: MDHEN and SYDVKM. This CDR3 reads CASRAGTTNTGELFF. In DNA, the CDR3 is TGTGCCAGCAGGGCCGGGACAACGAACACCGGGGAGCTGTTTTTT.

V is TRBV30 and J is TRBJ1-5; the match to TRBD1 covers 9 bases. The length of the CDR3 is 14 residues. Germline assignment: CDR1 GTSNPN and CDR2 SVGIG (reference sequence). Trimming at V came to 3 bases and at J to 7 bases, leaving 7 bases not matched to a gene. The CDR3 loop reads CAWRGQGWSQPQHF. DNA of the CDR3: TGTGCCTGGAGGGGACAGGGTTGGAGCCAGCCCCAGCATTTT. Looking up the rest from reference TRBV30 and TRBJ1-5 gives the full variable domain: SQTIHQWPATLVQPVGSPLSLECTVEGTSNPNLYWYRQAAGRGLQLLFYSVGIGQISSEVPQNLSASRPQDRQFILSSKKLLLSDSGFYLCAWRGQGWSQPQHFGDGTRLSIL.

The J gene is TRBJ2-7, the V gene TRBV10-3, with 8 bases that match TRBD1. Trimming removed 3 bases from V and 3 bases from J; junction bases left unmatched: 4. Germline V lookup: CDR1 ENHRY, CDR2 SYGVKD. There are 14 residues in the CDR3. This chain's CDR3 is CAISDGTGGYEQYF. CDR3 coding DNA: TGTGCCATCAGTGACGGGACAGGTGGCTACGAGCAGTACTTC.

J is TRBJ1-5 and V is TRBV28; 7 bases map to TRBD1. The CDR3 runs to 17 residues. From germline, CDR1 is MDHEN and CDR2 SYDVKM. V was pared by 6 bases and J by 2 bases, with 13 bases of the junction left unmatched. The CDR3 loop is CASSRLRDSSGNQPQHF. CDR3 coding DNA: TGTGCCAGCAGCAGACTCCGGGACAGTTCCGGCAATCAGCCCCAGCATTTT.

The chain employs TRBV15 and TRBJ1-4; 9 bases agree with TRBD1. V gave up 3 bases and J gave up 11 bases; unmatched junction bases: 10. Germline values: CDR1 LNHNV, CDR2 YYDKDF (reference sequence). The CDR3 has 15 amino acids. As DNA, the CDR3 is TGTGCCACCAGCAGGGGTGGCGAGACAGGGGGGAAACTGTTTTTT. Protein sequence: CATSRGGETGGKLFF. The full variable domain, in which reference TRBV15 and TRBJ1-4 provide the parts outside the CDR3, is DAMVIQNPRYQVTQFGKPVTLSCSQTLNHNVMYWYQQKSSQAPKLLFHYYDKDFNNEADTPDNFQSRRPNTSFCFLDIRSPGLGDTAMYLCATSRGGETGGKLFFGSGTQLSVL.

In the case of this clone: The junction shows a germline mismatch at one end, possibly a read error. The genes are TRBV15 and TRBJ2-7; D gene uncertain. CDR3 size: 15 residues. Germline values: CDR1 LNHNV, CDR2 YYDKDF (reference sequence). This CDR3 reads CATSPSATGSFEQYF. CDR3 DNA sequence: TGTGCCACCAGCCCAAGTGCGACCGGGTCCTTCGAGCAGTACTTC.

CDR3 DNA: TGTGCCATCAGTGTTGTGGGAGGGTCGAGGTACTTC. This codes for CAISVVGGSRYF. V is TRBV10-3 and J is TRBJ2-7, with 7 bases aligning to TRBD2. The junction had 9 bases not matched to a gene; V was cut back by 4 bases and J by 12 bases. Germline values: CDR1 ENHRY, CDR2 SYGVKD. The CDR3 extends over 12 amino acids.

This sequence joins TRBV27 and TRBJ2-1, with D possibly being TRBD2 (6 bases). V was shortened by 8 bases and J by 14 bases, with 16 bases between the two germline ends. Per germline, CDR1 MNHEY and CDR2 SMNVEV (reference sequence). The CDR3 totals 11 residues. For the CDR3, the DNA is TGTGCCAGCCGGGGTCTAGGAGGGGAGTTCTTC. Protein: CASRGLGGEFF.

V is TRBV5-3 and J is TRBJ1-5; 8 nucleotides align to TRBD1. Being an ORF, TRBV5-3 has a function that is uncertain. This CDR3 is built from 14 residues. V lost 4 bases and J lost 7; bases outside the gene matches: 7. Here the CDR3 reads CARSDRGGRQPQHF. The CDR3 DNA sequence: TGTGCCAGAAGCGACAGGGGAGGGAGGCAGCCCCAGCATTTT.

The chain uses TRBV7-2 and TRBJ1-5; 8 bases match TRBD1. Germline CDR1 reads SGHTA; CDR2 reads FQGNSA. CDR3 length: 14 residues. V lost 5 bases, J lost 7 bases, and 7 bases stayed unmatched. CDR3 protein: CASSEDRVNQPQHF. The CDR3 nucleotides read TGTGCCAGCAGCGAGGACAGGGTCAACCAGCCCCAGCATTTT.

The V and J genes are TRBV28 and TRBJ2-1, with TRBD2 as a possible D gene (6 bases). This CDR3 is built from 15 residues. Looked up from germline, CDR1 is MDHEN and CDR2 is SYDVKM. V dropped 5 bases and J dropped 0 bases, with 11 bases sitting between them. This CDR3 reads CASSPPGSSYNEQFF. The CDR3, as DNA: TGTGCCAGCAGTCCCCCCGGGAGCTCCTACAATGAGCAGTTCTTC.

A word on this clone: The same CDR3 arises from other DNA sequences in this sample as well. The genes are TRBV29-1 and TRBJ2-2; 7 bases fit TRBD2. J was trimmed by 4 bases and V by 3 bases; bases with no gene match: 2. CDR3 size: 13 residues. The germline V gene has CDR1 SQVTM and CDR2 ANQGSEA. CDR3 sequence reads: CSVDTGGTGELFF. Written as DNA, the CDR3 is TGCAGCGTTGATACGGGGGGCACCGGGGAGCTGTTTTTT.

This clone was recorded a few times. The chain employs TRBV30 and TRBJ2-7; 14 nucleotides line up with TRBD2. Unmatched junction bases numbered 12, after V lost 4 bases and J lost 1 base. The CDR3 has 18 residues. Germline CDR1 is GTSNPN and CDR2 is SVGIG (reference sequence). DNA of the CDR3: TGTGCCTGGACCGGGGGGACTAGCGGGAGAACAAGGTCCTACGAGCAGTACTTC. Translating gives CAWTGGTSGRTRSYEQYF.

The chain combines TRBV18 with TRBJ2-3; D not certain. CDR3 length: 13 residues. The germline CDR1 and CDR2 sequences are KGHSH and LQKENI. V was cut by 3 bases and J by 6 bases, with 10 bases left in between. DNA for the CDR3: TGTGCCAGCTCACCCGAGTTGTCGGATACGCAGTATTTT. As protein: CASSPELSDTQYF.

This chain links TRBV15 with TRBJ2-6, with 8 bases matching TRBD1. This CDR3 spans 17 amino acids. Unmatched junction bases numbered 8, after V lost 5 bases and J lost 2 bases. Germline assignment: CDR1 LNHNV and CDR2 YYDKDF (reference sequence). The CDR3, as DNA: TGTGCCACCAGCGCTCTCCAGGGGGCGGCTGGGGCCAACGTCCTGACTTTC. It yields the protein CATSALQGAAGANVLTF.

V usage is TRBV7-2 and J usage is TRBJ2-2; the D is unclear. V lost 0 bases and J 4 bases, leaving 15 bases between the germline ends. The CDR3 spans 17 residues. Germline-derived CDR1 and CDR2 are SGHTA and FQGNSA. CDR3 sequence (DNA): TGTGCCAGCAGCTTAGCGGGTGTGGGCTTCGGCACCGGGGAGCTGTTTTTT. Amino acid sequence: CASSLAGVGFGTGELFF.

The rearrangement joins TRBV4-2 to TRBJ2-2; 9 nucleotides match TRBD2. The V gene end was trimmed by 0 bases and the J gene end by 0 bases; junction bases not matched to a gene: 8. Germline V gene sequence: CDR1 LGHNA, CDR2 YNFKEQ. The CDR3 contains 19 residues. CDR3 DNA: TGTGCCAGCAGCCAAGATGGGATGCTAGCGGGGACGAACACCGGGGAGCTGTTTTTT. Its protein product is CASSQDGMLAGTNTGELFF.

This chain links TRBV13 with TRBJ2-6, with a tentative D call TRBD2 (5 bases). With 4 bases removed from V and 2 bases from J, the gap between germline ends came to 6 bases. The CDR3 runs 14 residues. The germline CDR1 and CDR2 sequences are PRHDT and FYEKMQ (reference sequence). CDR3 region: CASSYGAGANVLTF. The CDR3 DNA sequence: TGTGCCAGCAGCTACGGGGCTGGGGCCAACGTCCTGACTTTC.

This chain uses TRBV27 with TRBJ2-5; D is unresolved. Trimming pared 1 base from V and 0 bases from J, leaving 6 bases between. The germline V gene has CDR1 MNHEY and CDR2 SMNVEV (reference sequence). The CDR3 spans 14 residues. The CDR3 coding sequence is TGTGCCAGCAGTTTATGGGCAGACCAAGAGACCCAGTACTTC. Amino acid sequence: CASSLWADQETQYF.

As DNA, the CDR3 is TGTGCCAGCAACAGGGGCGACAATCAGCCCCAGCATTTT. The encoded protein is CASNRGDNQPQHF. The chain links TRBV2 to TRBJ1-5; 7 bases are shared with TRBD1. Germline loops: CDR1 SNHLY, CDR2 FYNNEI. The V gene end was trimmed by 7 bases and the J gene end by 3 bases; junction bases not matched to a gene: 3. This CDR3 is built from 13 residues.